The clone carrying this T cell receptor beta chain was detected once. Its antigen is undetermined. The entry originates in a study of beta chain features in type 1 diabetes. Overall study results and limits: Within each of all four CD4+ subsets, Type 1 diabetes patients had TCRB CDR3s that were moderately but significantly shorter.

The sequenced template was cDNA made from the entire isolated RNA. Measured with immunoSEQ multiplex PCR; TCRdb has only the in-frame clones, and not every one. The sample has 95,000 to 150,000 clones, about 16% seen once. The sequence was obtained from a man aged 30 to 39 with type 1 diabetes. Sequencing was done on a sample of central memory CD4+ T cells from blood.

This chain's CDR3 is CASTLGDPGLNTQYF. Written as DNA, the CDR3 is TGTGCCAGCACCCTAGGTGACCCCGGTTTAAATACGCAGTATTTT. V gene TRBV9 combines with J gene TRBJ2-3; D is unclear. V shed 6 bases and J shed 7 bases, with 21 bases lying between them. The CDR3 runs 15 residues. The V gene's germline CDR1 is SGDLS and CDR2 YYNGEE.